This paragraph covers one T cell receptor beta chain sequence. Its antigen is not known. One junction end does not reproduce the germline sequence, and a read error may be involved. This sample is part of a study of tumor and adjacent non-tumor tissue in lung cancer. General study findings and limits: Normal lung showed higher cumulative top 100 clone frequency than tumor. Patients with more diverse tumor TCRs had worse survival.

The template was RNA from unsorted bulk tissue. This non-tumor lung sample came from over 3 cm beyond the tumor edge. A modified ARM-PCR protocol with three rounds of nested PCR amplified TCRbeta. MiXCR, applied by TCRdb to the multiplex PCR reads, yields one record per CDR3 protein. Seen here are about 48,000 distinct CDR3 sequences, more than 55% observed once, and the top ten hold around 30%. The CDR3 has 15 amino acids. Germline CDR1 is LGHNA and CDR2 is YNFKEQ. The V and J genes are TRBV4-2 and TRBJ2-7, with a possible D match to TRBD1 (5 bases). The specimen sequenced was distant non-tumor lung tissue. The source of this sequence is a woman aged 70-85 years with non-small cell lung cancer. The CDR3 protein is CASSRGDNPTYEQCF. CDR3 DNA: TGTGCCAGCAGCAGGGGCGACAACCCGACCTACGAGCAGTGCTTC.